Ten or more counts support the clone carrying this TCR beta chain. The antigen is undetermined. These data are taken from a study of beta chain features in type 1 diabetes. General study results and limits: In comparison with healthy donors, patients had naive, central memory and Treg TCRB repertoires that appeared more similar. Fewer junction insertions and more nucleotide deletions appeared in type 1 diabetes patients.

Isolated RNA was reverse transcribed in full, so expressed TCRB transcripts were sequenced. The repertoire was sequenced with immunoSEQ multiplex PCR; TCRdb's copy has only in-frame clones and lacks some. The sample includes over 300,000 clones, around 8% seen only once; the top ten take less than 0.45%. The length of the CDR3 is 15 residues. Germline loops: CDR1 SNHLY, CDR2 FYNNEI. The V end lost 4 bases, the J end lost 1 base, and 8 bases lay between the germline ends. The chain uses TRBV2 and TRBJ2-6; the D is unclear. The TCR sequence derives from a woman between 18 and 29 years old in good health. Specimen: central memory CD4+ T cells from blood. The CDR3: CASSGAASGANVLTF. The CDR3 DNA follows: TGTGCCAGCAGTGGCGCAGCTTCTGGGGCCAACGTCCTGACTTTC.